This TCR beta chain was sequenced in a study of cytomegalovirus exposure and HLA in healthy donors. Study summary: The same platform used for the 650 to 700 first-cohort repertoires was also used for the roughly 120 validation repertoires, as a later analysis reported.

A note on this clone: No antigen is known for it.

CDR3 size: 13 residues. Germline assignment: CDR1 LNHDA and CDR2 SQIVND (reference sequence). V lost 8 bases, J lost 12 bases, and 20 bases lay in between. Overall study findings and caveats: Both high specificity and high sensitivity reportedly marked the classifier's diagnosis of cytomegalovirus status. Through in vitro validation, three CMV-associated chains were shown to be specific for CMV antigens. Researchers catalogued some 160 TCR beta chains as cytomegalovirus-associated.

Generated by immunoSEQ multiplex PCR, the TCRdb table keeps only in-frame clones and is missing some. The table includes about 160,000 clones, 88% detected once. The sample was PBMCs. V usage is TRBV19 and J usage is TRBJ2-1; weak D call: TRBD1 (6 bases). This TCR was sampled from a young man in good health and CMV-seronegative. The CDR3 loop reads CASSTGAGVGQFF. CDR3 coding DNA: TGTGCCAGTTCCACCGGGGCAGGGGTAGGGCAGTTCTTC.